The rows below give T cell receptor beta chains drawn from one sample of a study of blood T cell repertoires in COVID-19. This table comes from immunoSEQ multiplex PCR, and its TCRdb copy is limited to in-frame clones, with some not included. Of fewer than 200,000 clones listed, 75% to 90% are singletons. Sequenced: peripheral blood. The receptors derive from a man aged 55 to 70 with acute or convalescent COVID-19. CDR3s include the opening cysteine and the closing phenylalanine or tryptophan. D genes are given only for firm matches. Expanded clones are given a class, and other clones once, few, many or no size at all.

V	J	size	D	DNA	CDR3
TRBV6-5	TRBJ2-3	few	NA	TGTGCCAGCAGGGAGGGAGGCGGCACAGATACGCAGTATTTT	CASREGGGTDTQYF
TRBV7-9	TRBJ1-5	few	TRBD1	TGTGCCAGCAGCCAGACAGGGTTTCAGCCCCAGCATTTT	CASSQTGFQPQHF
TRBV27	TRBJ2-7	few	NA	TGTGCCAGCAGTTTAACCCGACAGGGAGGAATTTCCTACGAGCAGTACTTC	CASSLTRQGGISYEQYF
TRBV7-9	TRBJ2-2	NA	TRBD2	TGTGCCAGCAGCTTAAGGCGGGCTTCTAGCGGGAGGACGGCCGGGGAGCTGTTTTTT	CASSLRRASSGRTAGELFF
TRBV3-1/TRBV3-2	TRBJ2-7	NA	NA	TGTGCCAGCAGCCAAGGGGGCGGGGTCTACGAGCAGTACTTC	CASSQGGGVYEQYF
TRBV30	TRBJ2-7	NA	TRBD2	TGTGCCTGGAGGTTGGGACTAGCGGGGACTACGTTAAGCTCCTACGAGCAGTACTTC	CAWRLGLAGTTLSSYEQYF
TRBV25-1	TRBJ2-5	NA	TRBD1	TGTGCCACCTTTGGGACAGGGCGAGAAGAGACCCAGTACTTC	CATFGTGREETQYF
TRBV29-1	TRBJ1-1	NA	NA	TGCAGCGGGACCCCAGGGGAGGGAGCTGAAGCTTTCTTT	CSGTPGEGAEAFF
TRBV7-9	TRBJ2-1	NA	TRBD2	TGTGCCAGCAGCGCGTCTAGCGGGAATGAGCAGTTCTTC	CASSASSGNEQFF
TRBV27	TRBJ2-3	NA	NA	TGTGCCAGCACCTCATCTGGACTCGACGGGGGCACAGATACGCAGTATTTT	CASTSSGLDGGTDTQYF